This T cell receptor beta chain was sequenced in a study of blood T cells in healthy people across ages. No fewer than 5.5 micrograms of total RNA were isolated from every sample. Using a J-beta primer mix together with a sample-barcoded 5' primer, a second PCR was run for roughly 7 to 11 cycles. MiXCR was run by TCRdb on the 5' RACE reads, yielding one entry per CDR3 protein. This table has around 1,500,000 distinct CDR3 sequences, roughly 40% appearing once. Sequencing input: blood. This sequence was found in a woman aged 18-29 years in good health.

CDR3 coding DNA: TGCGCCAGCAGCCAAGTCCCTCGCAGCCCTGGGGAGCAGTACTTC. Translated, it gives CASSQVPRSPGEQYF. The genes are TRBV4-1 and TRBJ2-7, with D hard to call. Germline values: CDR1 MGHRA, CDR2 YSYEKL. This CDR3 is built from 15 residues. V was trimmed by 1 base and J by 7 bases, leaving 17 bases between them.